The sequence of this T cell receptor beta chain was determined in a study of T cells in Graves' hyperthyroidism and ophthalmopathy. Study-wide results and limits: Blood also showed most of the thyroid clonotypes that were expanded above 0.001. Ophthalmopathy stood apart from stable hyperthyroidism in a 13 V-J model.

Points on this clonotype: The antigen remains undetermined.

V was clipped by 8 bases and J by 10 bases; unmatched bases: 12. The CDR3 totals 15 residues. The germline V gene has CDR1 MNHEY and CDR2 SMNVEV (reference sequence). The investigators amplified TCR beta CDR3 regions from RNA transcripts. HTBI primers drove first-round RT-PCR of the TCR CDR3. TCRdb called the multiplex PCR reads again in MiXCR, with one record for every CDR3 protein. The sample consists of 600,000 or so distinct CDR3 sequences, 15% to 20% of them appearing once. Sequenced input: blood. The TCR originated in a woman younger than 45 with Graves' hyperthyroidism. The V and J genes are TRBV27 and TRBJ1-4; the match to TRBD1 covers 11 bases. The CDR3 spells CASGLRTGGSGKLFF. The CDR3 coding sequence is TGTGCCAGCGGACTAAGGACAGGGGGCTCGGGAAAACTGTTTTTT. The whole variable domain, remainder taken from reference TRBV27 and TRBJ1-4, is EAQVTQNPRYLITVTGKKLTVTCSQNMNHEYMSWYRQDPGLGLRQIYYSMNVEVTDKGDVPEGYKVSRKEKRNFPLILESPSPNQTSLYFCASGLRTGGSGKLFFGSGTQLSVL.